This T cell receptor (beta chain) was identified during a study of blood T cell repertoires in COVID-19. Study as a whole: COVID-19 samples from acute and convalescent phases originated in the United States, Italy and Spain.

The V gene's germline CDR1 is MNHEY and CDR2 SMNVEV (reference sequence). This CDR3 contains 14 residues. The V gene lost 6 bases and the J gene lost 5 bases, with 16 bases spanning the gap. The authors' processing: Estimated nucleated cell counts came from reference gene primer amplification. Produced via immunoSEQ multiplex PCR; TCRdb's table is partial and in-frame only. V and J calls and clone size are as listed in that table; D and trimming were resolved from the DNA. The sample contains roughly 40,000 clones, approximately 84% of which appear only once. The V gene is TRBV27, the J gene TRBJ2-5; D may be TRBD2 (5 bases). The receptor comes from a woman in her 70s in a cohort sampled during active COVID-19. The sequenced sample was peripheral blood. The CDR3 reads CASRPSGSGETQYF. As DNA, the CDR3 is TGTGCCAGCAGACCAAGTGGGAGTGGGGAGACCCAGTACTTC.